This T cell receptor (beta chain) came from a study of cytomegalovirus exposure and HLA in healthy donors. Germline V lookup: CDR1 SGHTA, CDR2 FQGNSA. V gave up 5 bases and J gave up 6 bases; unmatched junction bases: 8. This CDR3 region has 15 residues. Researchers ran the PCR with 60 Vbeta and 13 Jbeta primers. The data were produced by immunoSEQ multiplex PCR, yet TCRdb's version contains in-frame clones alone and is incomplete. The sample comprises around 150,000 clones, around three quarters of which are singletons, and around 3.2% rests with the top ten. The sequence derives from a man in his forties in good health and CMV-seronegative. The gene calls are TRBV7-2 and TRBJ2-3; 10 positions match TRBD1. The source material was PBMCs. The CDR3 loop is CASSNTGTGVDTQYF. CDR3 DNA sequence: TGTGCCAGCAGCAATACCGGGACAGGGGTGGATACGCAGTATTTT.